The 19 T cell receptor beta chains presented below share a single source sample, sequenced in a study of patients and donors after allogeneic stem cell transplantation. From the RT-PCR reads, TCRdb called clonotypes with MiXCR, one entry per CDR3 protein. The sample includes about 230,000 distinct CDR3 sequences, around an eighth seen only once; the top ten take approximately 10%. The sequenced sample was blood, either unsorted or a sorted T cell fraction (not recorded which). The receptors stem from a human donor who was either an allogeneic HSCT recipient or a stem cell or donor lymphocyte infusion donor (not recorded which). It is not recorded whose cells these are; they may come from a transplant donor.

This clonotype was recorded a few times. The chain joins TRBV7-9 to TRBJ2-1; either TRBD1 or TRBD2 may fit D (5 bases each). This CDR3 is 17 amino acids long. V was clipped by 4 bases and J by 0 bases, with 16 bases between them. CDR1 SEHNR and CDR2 FQNEAQ come from the germline V gene (reference sequence). The chain's CDR3 is CASSSRVPGTSYNEQFF. CDR3 nucleotides: TGTGCCAGCAGCTCTAGGGTTCCCGGGACCTCCTACAATGAGCAGTTCTTC.

The CDR3 sequence: CSARSGGVRKTQYF. DNA of the CDR3: TGCAGTGCTCGAAGCGGGGGGGTTCGAAAGACCCAGTACTTC. V and J are TRBV20-1 and TRBJ2-5, with TRBD2 matching 10 bases. The J segment lost 6 bases and the V segment lost 5 bases, leaving 9 bases of the junction unmatched. The CDR3 contains 14 residues. Germline V gene sequence: CDR1 DFQATT, CDR2 SNEGSKA (reference sequence).

This clonotype was seen repeatedly, ten times or more. This chain links TRBV7-2 with TRBJ2-5; no reliable D call. CDR3 length equals 11 residues. The V end lost 8 bases, the J end lost 4 bases, and 8 bases lay between the germline ends. Germline V gives CDR1 SGHTA, CDR2 FQGNSA. The CDR3 is CASRLSETQYF. CDR3 bases: TGTGCCAGCCGACTGTCAGAGACCCAGTACTTC.

This clonotype was detected a few times. The rearrangement links TRBV19 to TRBJ2-2, with D possibly matching TRBD1 (5 bases). Germline V gives CDR1 LNHDA, CDR2 SQIVND (reference sequence). Trimming took off 5 bases at V and 3 bases at J, with 13 bases between the two ends. The CDR3 consists of 15 residues. CDR3 sequence (DNA): TGTGCCAGTAGTGGTAGGGGTTCGTACACCGGGGAGCTGTTTTTT. This translates into CASSGRGSYTGELFF.

The chain is built from TRBV6-2 or TRBV6-3 and TRBJ2-7; D is unresolved. Trimming removed 2 bases at V and 0 bases at J, with 8 bases between. From germline, CDR1 is MNHEY and CDR2 SVGEGT. The CDR3 consists of 14 residues. The CDR3 nucleotides are TGTGCCAGCAGTTACGAGCAGGCCTCCTACGAGCAGTACTTC. This codes for CASSYEQASYEQYF.

This clonotype was seen a few times. The chain recombines TRBV7-9 with TRBJ1-1, with D possibly matching TRBD1 (6 bases). Trimming took 4 bases from V and 1 from J, leaving 13 bases between them. This CDR3 has 15 residues. Germline CDR1 is SEHNR and CDR2 is FQNEAQ (reference sequence). The CDR3 DNA reads as TGTGCCAGCAGCTACCCAGACAGGAGGAACACTGAAGCTTTCTTT. It yields the protein CASSYPDRRNTEAFF. Full variable domain (remainder filled in from reference TRBV7-9 and TRBJ1-1): DTGVSQNPRHKITKRGQNVTFRCDPISEHNRLYWYRQTLGQGPEFLTYFQNEAQLEKSRLLSDRFSAERPKGSFSTLEIQRTEQGDSAMYLCASSYPDRRNTEAFFGQGTRLTVV.

The chain joins TRBV24-1 to TRBJ1-1; D gene ambiguous. There are 13 residues in the CDR3. V lost 8 bases to trimming and J lost 1 base, with 10 bases between them. In germline, CDR1 is KGHDR, CDR2 SFDVKD. The CDR3 bases are TGTGCCACCAAAGCGGCGGGGAACACTGAAGCTTTCTTT. It codes for CATKAAGNTEAFF.

In this sample, this clonotype turned up many times. Here the CDR3 reads CASKNQQERGYEQYF. CDR3 sequence (DNA): TGTGCCAGCAAAAACCAACAGGAGAGAGGGTACGAGCAGTACTTC. V and J are TRBV6-1 and TRBJ2-7; D tentatively fits TRBD1 or TRBD2 (5 bases each). Trimming stripped 7 bases from V and 4 bases from J, with 20 bases between. This CDR3 comprises 15 residues. The V gene's germline CDR1 is MNHNS and CDR2 SASEGT.

This clonotype appeared a few times. This chain uses TRBV3-1 with TRBJ2-1; the match to TRBD1 covers 7 bases. CDR1 and CDR2 (germline): LGHDT, YNNKEL (reference sequence). Trimming at V came to 0 bases and at J to 0 bases, leaving 5 bases not matched to a gene. The CDR3 is 17 residues long. The CDR3 sequence is CASSQDGQVGSYNEQFF. CDR3 bases: TGTGCCAGCAGCCAAGATGGACAGGTAGGCTCCTACAATGAGCAGTTCTTC.

The table lists this clonotype with many counts. The V and J genes are TRBV7-6 and TRBJ2-1; 8 bases line up with TRBD2. After removal of 5 bases from V and 7 bases from J, the junction contained 13 bases not matched to a gene. The CDR3 is made up of 16 amino acids. Germline V gene data show CDR1 as SGHVS and CDR2 as FNYEAQ. CDR3: CASSKAREGLGNEQFF. The DNA of the CDR3 is TGTGCCAGCAGCAAAGCCCGGGAGGGCCTAGGGAATGAGCAGTTCTTC.

Ten or more counts support this clonotype. The gene calls are TRBV20-1 and TRBJ2-4; the D call may be TRBD1 or TRBD2 (5 bases each). V lost 5 bases and J lost 1, with 15 bases in between. The V gene's germline CDR1 is DFQATT and CDR2 SNEGSKA (reference sequence). This CDR3 spans 15 amino acids. CDR3 sequence reads: CSARHPGGAKNIQYF. In DNA form, the CDR3 reads TGCAGTGCTCGCCACCCTGGGGGTGCCAAAAACATTCAGTACTTC.

This clonotype was seen a few times. V gene TRBV9 combines with J gene TRBJ2-7; 11 bases fit TRBD1. CDR3 length: 14 amino acids. V lost 3 bases and J lost 9; bases outside the gene matches: 8. Germline CDR1 reads SGDLS; CDR2 reads YYNGEE. This CDR3 reads CASSGEGQGAVQYF. CDR3 nucleotide sequence: TGTGCCAGCAGCGGGGAAGGACAGGGGGCGGTGCAGTACTTC.

The CDR3 protein is CASSVSGSATQYF. CDR3 DNA sequence: TGTGCCAGCAGCGTATCCGGGAGTGCGACCCAGTACTTC. This chain uses TRBV9 with TRBJ2-5, with a tentative D call TRBD2 (6 bases). V lost 1 base to trimming and J lost 7 bases, with 11 bases between them. Per the germline V gene, CDR1 is SGDLS and CDR2 is YYNGEE. There are 13 residues in the CDR3.

In this sample, this clonotype turned up many times. The V and J genes are TRBV12-3 or TRBV12-4 and TRBJ1-4; D ambiguous. V was trimmed by 3 bases and J by 10 bases, leaving 15 bases between them. This CDR3 comprises 14 residues. Here the CDR3 reads CASSLAQTPGKLFF. Written as DNA, the CDR3 is TGTGCCAGCAGTTTGGCACAGACGCCTGGAAAACTGTTTTTT.

The V call is TRBV5-1, the J call TRBJ2-1, with 10 bases aligning to TRBD2. This CDR3 spans 17 amino acids. CDR1 is SGHRS, CDR2 YFSETQ, per germline. J lost 0 bases, V lost 0 bases, and 3 bases had no gene match. CDR3 bases: TGCGCCAGCAGCTTGGCCGGACTAGCGGCCTCCTACAATGAGCAGTTCTTC. Protein sequence: CASSLAGLAASYNEQFF.

This clonotype was recorded at least ten times. This rearrangement joins TRBV6-5 to TRBJ1-2; no clear D. This CDR3 is built from 13 residues. Germline-derived CDR1 and CDR2 are MNHEY and SVGAGI. The V and J ends lost 5 bases and 1 base respectively, with 8 bases between them. CDR3 amino acids: CASSKTGNYGYTF. The CDR3 DNA reads TGTGCCAGCAGTAAGACGGGTAACTATGGCTACACCTTC.

The V and J genes are TRBV28 and TRBJ2-3, with 7 nucleotides matching TRBD1. Germline V gives CDR1 MDHEN, CDR2 SYDVKM. The CDR3 is 17 residues long. V lost 5 bases, J lost 3 bases, and 14 bases stayed unmatched. For the CDR3, the DNA is TGTGCCAGCAGTCTTACCTCCGTTGTACAGGGGACAGATACGCAGTATTTT. Protein product: CASSLTSVVQGTDTQYF.

The sample holds many counts of this clonotype. V usage is TRBV29-1 and J usage is TRBJ1-6; 9 nucleotides agree with TRBD1. V shed 4 bases, J shed 8 bases, and the junction held 3 bases outside the gene matches. The CDR3 spans 13 residues. CDR1 is SQVTM, CDR2 ANQGSEA, per germline. The CDR3 spells CSVGDREHSPLHF. For the CDR3, the DNA is TGCAGCGTTGGGGACAGGGAGCATTCACCCCTCCACTTT.

At least ten counts were recorded for this clonotype. V usage is TRBV6-1 and J usage is TRBJ2-5; D not certain. Germline V gene sequence: CDR1 MNHNS, CDR2 SASEGT. The V end lost 2 bases, the J end lost 4 bases, and 5 bases lay between the germline ends. The CDR3 loop spans 12 amino acids. In nucleotides, the CDR3 is TGTGCCAGCAGTGAACGTCGAGAGACCCAGTACTTC. Protein product: CASSERRETQYF.